This T cell receptor (beta chain) was sequenced in a study of human T cells and chemical hapten exposure. Study summary: Minor pooled library volume differences mainly drove per-sample TCR yield variation. Study results and limitations: With regard to DPC sensitization, TCRs above 1 in 1000 frequency did not change.

To note about this clonotype: Its specificity is unknown.

The total RNA was obtained from whole blood that was not fractionated. For the library, individual cDNA molecules each received unique molecular identifiers. Study processing details: The median was about 89,000 TCRs per sample, ranging roughly 20,000 to 750,000. MiXCR was run by TCRdb on the 5' RACE reads, yielding one entry per CDR3 protein. TCRdb's processing, not the authors' own work, is the source of the V and J calls. The repertoire includes 110,000 or so distinct CDR3 sequences, around a fifth of them detected once, and about 3% sits in the top ten. Germline CDR1 and CDR2: DFQATT and SNEGSKA (reference sequence). The CDR3 sequence is 14 residues long. V was pared by 2 bases and J by 4 bases, with 13 bases between.

This clonotype was obtained from a human donor in good health. The V gene is TRBV20-1, the J gene TRBJ2-3; a weak D match, TRBD2 (6 bases). The CDR3 spells CSARTAGKPDTQYF. CDR3 bases: TGCAGTGCTAGAACGGCGGGAAAGCCAGATACGCAGTATTTT.